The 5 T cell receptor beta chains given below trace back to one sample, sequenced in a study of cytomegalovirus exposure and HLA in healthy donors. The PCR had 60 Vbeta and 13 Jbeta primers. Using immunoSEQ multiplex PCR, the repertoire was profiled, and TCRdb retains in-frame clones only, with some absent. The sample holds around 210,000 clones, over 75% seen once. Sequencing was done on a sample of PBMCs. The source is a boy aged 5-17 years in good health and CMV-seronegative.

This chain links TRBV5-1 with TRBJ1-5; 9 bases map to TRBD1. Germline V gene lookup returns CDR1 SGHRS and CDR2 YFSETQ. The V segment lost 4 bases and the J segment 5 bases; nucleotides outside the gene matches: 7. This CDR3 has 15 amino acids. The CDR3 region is CASSPGTGRDQPQHF. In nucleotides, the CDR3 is TGCGCCAGCAGCCCGGGGACAGGGCGAGATCAGCCCCAGCATTTT.

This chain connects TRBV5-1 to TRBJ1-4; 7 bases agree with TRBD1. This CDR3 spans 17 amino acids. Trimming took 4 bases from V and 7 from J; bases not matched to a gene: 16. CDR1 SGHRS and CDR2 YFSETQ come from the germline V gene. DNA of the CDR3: TGCGCCAGCAGCCCCCAAGCAGGGGCAGGGGGTGGTGAAAAACTGTTTTTT. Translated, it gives CASSPQAGAGGGEKLFF.

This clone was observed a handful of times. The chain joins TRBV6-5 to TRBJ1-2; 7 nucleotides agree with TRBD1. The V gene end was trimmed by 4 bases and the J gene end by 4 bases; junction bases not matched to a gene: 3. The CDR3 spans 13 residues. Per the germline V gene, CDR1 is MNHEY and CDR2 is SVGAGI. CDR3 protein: CASSSRGPYGYTF. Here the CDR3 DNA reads TGTGCCAGCAGTTCGAGGGGGCCCTATGGCTACACCTTC.

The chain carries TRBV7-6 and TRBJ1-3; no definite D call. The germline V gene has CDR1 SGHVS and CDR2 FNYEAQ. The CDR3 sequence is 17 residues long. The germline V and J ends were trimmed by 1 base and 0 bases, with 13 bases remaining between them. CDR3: CASSLDPLTGSGNTIYF. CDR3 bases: TGTGCCAGCAGCTTAGACCCGCTAACGGGCTCTGGAAACACCATATATTTT.

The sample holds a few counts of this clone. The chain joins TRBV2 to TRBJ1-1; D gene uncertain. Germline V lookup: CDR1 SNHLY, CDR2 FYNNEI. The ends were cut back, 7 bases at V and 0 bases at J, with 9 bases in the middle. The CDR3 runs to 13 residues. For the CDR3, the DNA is TGTGCCAGCAAACTGGAGGTGAACACTGAAGCTTTCTTT. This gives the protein CASKLEVNTEAFF.